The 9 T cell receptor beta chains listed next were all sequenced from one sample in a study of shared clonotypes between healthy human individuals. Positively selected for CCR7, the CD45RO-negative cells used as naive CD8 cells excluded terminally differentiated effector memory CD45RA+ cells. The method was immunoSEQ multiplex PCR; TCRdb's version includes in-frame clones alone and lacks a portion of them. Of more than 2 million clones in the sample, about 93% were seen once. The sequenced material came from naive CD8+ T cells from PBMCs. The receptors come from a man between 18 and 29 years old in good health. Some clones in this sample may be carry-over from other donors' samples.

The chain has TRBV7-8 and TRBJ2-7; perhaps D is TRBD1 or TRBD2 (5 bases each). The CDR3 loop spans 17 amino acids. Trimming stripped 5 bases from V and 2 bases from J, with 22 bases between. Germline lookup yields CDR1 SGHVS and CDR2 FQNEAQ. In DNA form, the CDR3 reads TGTGCCAGCAGCCTAGTGGGTGGGGGAGTGTCCCCCTACGAGCAGTACTTC. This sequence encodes CASSLVGGGVSPYEQYF. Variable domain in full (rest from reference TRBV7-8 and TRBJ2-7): GAGVSQSPRYKVAKRGQDVALRCDPISGHVSLFWYQQALGQGPEFLTYFQNEAQLDKSGLPSDRFFAERPEGSVSTLKIQRTQQEDSAVYLCASSLVGGGVSPYEQYFGPGTRLTVT.

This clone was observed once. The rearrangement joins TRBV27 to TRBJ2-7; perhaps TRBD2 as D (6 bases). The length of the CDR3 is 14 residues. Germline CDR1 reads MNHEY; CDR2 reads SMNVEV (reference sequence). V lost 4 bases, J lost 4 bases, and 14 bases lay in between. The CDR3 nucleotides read TGTGCCAGCAGTTGGGACGGGAGCGGGTACGAGCAGTACTTC. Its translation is CASSWDGSGYEQYF.

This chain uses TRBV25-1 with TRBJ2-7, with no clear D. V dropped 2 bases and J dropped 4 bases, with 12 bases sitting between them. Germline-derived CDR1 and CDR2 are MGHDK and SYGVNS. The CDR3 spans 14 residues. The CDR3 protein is CASSENRPGYEQYF. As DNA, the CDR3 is TGTGCCAGCAGTGAAAATCGGCCCGGGTACGAGCAGTACTTC.

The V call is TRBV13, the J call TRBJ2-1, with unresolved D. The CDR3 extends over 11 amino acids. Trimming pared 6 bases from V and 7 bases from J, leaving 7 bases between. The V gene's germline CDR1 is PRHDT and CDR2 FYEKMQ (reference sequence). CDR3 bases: TGTGCCAGCAGGGGTCTAAATGAGCAGTTCTTC. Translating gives CASRGLNEQFF.

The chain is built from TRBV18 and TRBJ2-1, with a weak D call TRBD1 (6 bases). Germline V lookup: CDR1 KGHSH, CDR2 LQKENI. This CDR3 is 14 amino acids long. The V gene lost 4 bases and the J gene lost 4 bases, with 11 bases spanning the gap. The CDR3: CASSHGQLYNEQFF. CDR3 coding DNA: TGTGCCAGCTCACACGGACAGTTATACAATGAGCAGTTCTTC.

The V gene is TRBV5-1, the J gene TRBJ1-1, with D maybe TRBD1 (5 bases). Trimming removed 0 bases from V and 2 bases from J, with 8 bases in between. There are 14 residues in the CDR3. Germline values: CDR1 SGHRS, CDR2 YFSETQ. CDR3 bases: TGCGCCAGCAGCTTGGCCAGGGCAAACACTGAAGCTTTCTTT. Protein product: CASSLARANTEAFF.

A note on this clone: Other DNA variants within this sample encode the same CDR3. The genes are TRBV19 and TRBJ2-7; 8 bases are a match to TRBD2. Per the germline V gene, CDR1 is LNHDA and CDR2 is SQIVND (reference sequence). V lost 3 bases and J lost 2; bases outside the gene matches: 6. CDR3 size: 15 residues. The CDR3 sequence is CASSIGRGGTYEQYF. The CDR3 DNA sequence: TGTGCCAGTAGTATTGGTCGGGGGGGCACCTACGAGCAGTACTTC.

CDR3 loop: CASRSRAGAEEQYF. The CDR3 DNA follows: TGTGCCAGTAGGTCGCGAGCGGGAGCTGAGGAGCAGTACTTC. V gene TRBV19 combines with J gene TRBJ2-7; 8 nucleotides agree with TRBD2. V shed 6 bases and J 7 bases; nucleotides not matched to a gene: 11. Germline V gene sequence: CDR1 LNHDA, CDR2 SQIVND (reference sequence). The CDR3 runs to 14 residues.

CDR3 DNA: TGTGCCAGCAGTGAAGGGATTGCTGGCGCCATTGGCAATCAGCCCCAGCATTTT. It encodes CASSEGIAGAIGNQPQHF. The rearrangement joins TRBV6-1 to TRBJ1-5; D unclear. V lost 1 base and J lost 2, with 18 bases in between. CDR3 length equals 18 residues. The germline gives CDR1 MNHNS, CDR2 SASEGT.